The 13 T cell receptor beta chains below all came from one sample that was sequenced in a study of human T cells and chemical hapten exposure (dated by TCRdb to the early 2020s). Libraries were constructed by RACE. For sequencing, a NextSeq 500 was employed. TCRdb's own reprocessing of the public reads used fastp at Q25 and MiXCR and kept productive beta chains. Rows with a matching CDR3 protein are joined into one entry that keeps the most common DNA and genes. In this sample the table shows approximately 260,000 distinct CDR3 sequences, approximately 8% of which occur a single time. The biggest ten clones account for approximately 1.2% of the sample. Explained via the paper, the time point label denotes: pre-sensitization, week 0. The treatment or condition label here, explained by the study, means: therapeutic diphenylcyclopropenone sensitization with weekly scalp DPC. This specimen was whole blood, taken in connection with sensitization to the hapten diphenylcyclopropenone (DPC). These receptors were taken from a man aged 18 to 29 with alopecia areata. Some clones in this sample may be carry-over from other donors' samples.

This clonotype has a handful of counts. This CDR3 is CASSPIDRTYEQYV. DNA for the CDR3: TGTGCCAGCAGTCCCATCGACAGAACATACGAGCAGTACGTC. This chain links TRBV27 with TRBJ2-7, with D possibly TRBD1 on 5 matching bases. Per germline, CDR1 MNHEY and CDR2 SMNVEV (reference sequence). Trimming took 5 bases from V and 4 from J, leaving 15 bases between them. This CDR3 spans 14 amino acids.

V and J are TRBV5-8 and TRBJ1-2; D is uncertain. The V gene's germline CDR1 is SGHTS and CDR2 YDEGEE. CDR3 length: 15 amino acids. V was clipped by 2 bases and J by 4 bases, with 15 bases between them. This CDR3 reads CASSFPLDRAYGYTF. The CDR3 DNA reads TGTGCCAGCAGCTTCCCCTTAGATCGCGCCTATGGCTACACCTTC.

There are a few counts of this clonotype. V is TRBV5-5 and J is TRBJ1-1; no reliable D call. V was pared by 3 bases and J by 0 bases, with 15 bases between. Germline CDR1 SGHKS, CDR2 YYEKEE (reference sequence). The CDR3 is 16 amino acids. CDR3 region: CASSWVHLIMNTEAFF. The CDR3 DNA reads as TGTGCCAGCAGCTGGGTCCACTTAATAATGAACACTGAAGCTTTCTTT.

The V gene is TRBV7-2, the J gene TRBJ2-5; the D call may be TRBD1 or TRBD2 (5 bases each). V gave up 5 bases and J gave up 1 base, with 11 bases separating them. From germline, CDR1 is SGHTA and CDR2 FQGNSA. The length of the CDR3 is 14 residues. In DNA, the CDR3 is TGTGCCAGCAGCCAGGGACCCATCCAAGAGACCCAGTACTTC. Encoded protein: CASSQGPIQETQYF.

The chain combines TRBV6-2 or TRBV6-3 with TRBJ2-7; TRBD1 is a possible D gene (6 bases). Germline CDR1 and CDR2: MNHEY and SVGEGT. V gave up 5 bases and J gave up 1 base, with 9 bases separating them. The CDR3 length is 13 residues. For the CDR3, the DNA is TGTGCCAGCAGTCCCGGACAGTCCTACGAGCAGTACGTC. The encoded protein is CASSPGQSYEQYV.

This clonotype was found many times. In nucleotides, the CDR3 is TGTGCCAGCAGCTTAGTTGAGACCCAGTACTTC. As protein: CASSLVETQYF. The chain combines TRBV5-6 with TRBJ2-5, with unresolved D. V was pared by 2 bases and J by 5 bases, with 4 bases between. The CDR3 loop spans 11 amino acids. Germline assignment: CDR1 SGHDT and CDR2 YYEEEE.

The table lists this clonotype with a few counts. The chain's CDR3 is CASSSPVGPNTGELFF. The CDR3, as DNA: TGTGCCAGCAGCTCCCCTGTGGGCCCGAACACCGGGGAGCTGTTTTTT. J is TRBJ2-2 and V is TRBV7-9, with D unresolved. Germline CDR1 is SEHNR and CDR2 is FQNEAQ (reference sequence). CDR3 length: 16 amino acids. Trimming removed 4 bases at V and 0 bases at J, with 12 bases between.

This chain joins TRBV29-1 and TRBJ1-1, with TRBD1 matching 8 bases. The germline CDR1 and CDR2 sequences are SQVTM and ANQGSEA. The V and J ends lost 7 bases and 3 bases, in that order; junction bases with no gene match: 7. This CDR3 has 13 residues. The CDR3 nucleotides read TGCAGCGCCTGGACAGGGCAGGACACTGAAGCTTTCTTT. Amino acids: CSAWTGQDTEAFF. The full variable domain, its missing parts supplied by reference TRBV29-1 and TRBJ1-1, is SAVISQKPSRDICQRGTSLTIQCQVDSQVTMMFWYRQQPGQSLTLIATANQGSEATYESGFVIDKFPISRPNLTFSTLTVSNMSPEDSSIYLCSAWTGQDTEAFFGQGTRLTVV.

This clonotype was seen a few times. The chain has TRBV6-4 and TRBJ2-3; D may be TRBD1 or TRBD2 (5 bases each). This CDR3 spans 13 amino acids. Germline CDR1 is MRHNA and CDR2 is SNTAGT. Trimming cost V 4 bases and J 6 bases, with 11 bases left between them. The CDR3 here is CASSGQGADTQYF. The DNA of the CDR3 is TGTGCCAGCAGTGGGCAGGGAGCCGATACGCAGTATTTT.

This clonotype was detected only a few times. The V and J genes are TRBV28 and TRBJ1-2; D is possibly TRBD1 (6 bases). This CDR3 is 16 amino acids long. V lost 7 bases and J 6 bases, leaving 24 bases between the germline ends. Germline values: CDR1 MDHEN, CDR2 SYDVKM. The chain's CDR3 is CASTTRGRTGSDGYTF. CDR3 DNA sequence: TGTGCCAGCACAACCCGGGGGCGGACGGGTTCGGATGGCTACACCTTC.

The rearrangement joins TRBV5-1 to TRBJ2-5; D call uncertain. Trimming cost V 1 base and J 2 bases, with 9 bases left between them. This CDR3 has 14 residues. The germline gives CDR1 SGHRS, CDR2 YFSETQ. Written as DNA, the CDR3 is TGCGCCAGCAGCTTGCCTCCTCTTCAAGAGACCCAGTACTTC. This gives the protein CASSLPPLQETQYF. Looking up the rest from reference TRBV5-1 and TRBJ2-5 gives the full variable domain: KAGVTQTPRYLIKTRGQQVTLSCSPISGHRSVSWYQQTPGQGLQFLFEYFSETQRNKGNFPGRFSGRQFSNSRSEMNVSTLELGDSALYLCASSLPPLQETQYFGPGTRLLVL.

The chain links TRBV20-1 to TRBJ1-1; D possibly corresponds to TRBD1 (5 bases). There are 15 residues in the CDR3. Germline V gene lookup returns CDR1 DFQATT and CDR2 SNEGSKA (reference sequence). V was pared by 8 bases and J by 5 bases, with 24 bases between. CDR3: CSPDPGTPLETEAFF. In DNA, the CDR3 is TGCAGTCCTGATCCCGGGACCCCTTTGGAGACTGAAGCTTTCTTT.

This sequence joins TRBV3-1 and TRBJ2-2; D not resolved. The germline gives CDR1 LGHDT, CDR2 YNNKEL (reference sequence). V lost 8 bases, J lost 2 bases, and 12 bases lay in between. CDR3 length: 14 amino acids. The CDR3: CASRRGINTGELFF. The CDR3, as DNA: TGTGCCAGCCGCCGCGGCATCAACACCGGGGAGCTGTTTTTT.